This T cell receptor (beta chain) is from a study of OX40 agonist ivuxolimab in advanced cancers. Trimming pared 1 base from V and 7 bases from J, leaving 10 bases between. This CDR3 spans 13 amino acids. Germline CDR1 and CDR2: LGHNA and YNFKEQ. Turning to this clone: As yet, its antigen is unknown.

TCRdb's copy holds only in-frame clones and misses some; the assay was immunoSEQ multiplex PCR. The table has 15,000 to 20,000 clones, nearly 95% seen once. Study-wide results and limits: The work left the antigen specificity of expanded peripheral T cells undetermined.

This sequence originates from an adult with an advanced solid tumor such as melanoma, head and neck, liver or kidney cancer. Source: CD4+ or CD8+ T cells sorted from blood, taken in a trial of the OX40 agonist ivuxolimab. The V call is TRBV4-2, the J call TRBJ1-1, with D possibly matching TRBD1 (5 bases). This CDR3 is CASSQGGRYEAFF. The DNA for the CDR3 is TGTGCCAGCAGCCAAGGGGGCCGGTATGAAGCTTTCTTT.